The clone carrying this T cell receptor (beta chain) was counted a few times. These data are taken from a study of blood T cells in healthy people across ages. The people who gave samples were healthy Caucasians from Russia, aged about 6 to 100. A second PCR, run for roughly 7 to 12 cycles, used a sample-barcoded 5' primer plus a J-beta primer mix. All samples gave at least 3 million CDR3-containing paired-end reads. TCRdb passed the 5' RACE reads through MiXCR, listing each CDR3 protein once. The sample has 500,000 to 650,000 distinct CDR3 sequences; about 25% are singletons. CDR1 and CDR2 (germline): SGHVS, FNYEAQ. The CDR3 covers 15 residues. Trimming shortened V by 0 bases and J by 6 bases, and 11 bases separated the two germline ends. The data were also submitted as part of a second study, on T cells of mothers and their children. That work states: The second PCR's M1S primer added sample barcodes and 2-4 random nucleotides.

This TCR came from a boy between 2 and 10 years old in good health. The chain is built from TRBV7-6 and TRBJ2-2; a possible D gene is TRBD2 (6 bases). Material: blood. The chain's CDR3 is CASSLAGLFAGELFF. As DNA, the CDR3 is TGTGCCAGCAGCTTAGCGGGACTCTTCGCCGGGGAGCTGTTTTTT.